These 13 T cell receptor beta chains share one sample of origin, sequenced in a study of vaccination effects on CD4 cells after COVID-19 (dated by TCRdb to the early 2020s). The library was prepared using the immunoSEQ multiplex PCR assay. Here the immuneACCESS table is served through TCRdb, limited to in-frame sequences with V and J called. Missing clones are a known gap in these copies; in checked studies unresolved V genes cover under half, and the rest lacks a known reason. This sample holds 35,000 to 50,000 clones; 77% were observed only once. Of the sample, 2.9% is held by the ten largest clones. These receptors have no identified antigens. In the ViraFEST assay, PBMC were stimulated with viral peptide pools, and TCR sequencing was then used to find antigen-specific CD4+ T cell clonotypes based on their expansion. After less than 13 days of culture, CD4+ T cells were isolated with the EasySep CD4+ T cell isolation kit. The absence of prior SARS-CoV-2 infection in healthy vaccine recipients was confirmed by negative nucleocapsid antibodies before and after vaccination.

This specimen was CD4+ T cells from PBMCs cultured with HCoV-NL63 spike peptides, taken before COVID-19 vaccination. Taken with the paper, the label for cell subset or site translates to: HCoV-NL63 spike overlapping peptide pool stimulation. These receptors were taken from a human donor who received a COVID-19 vaccine.

The chain carries TRBV7-9 and TRBJ1-1; 9 bases match TRBD1. Germline V gene data show CDR1 as SEHNR and CDR2 as FQNEAQ (reference sequence). The CDR3 extends over 15 amino acids. V was clipped by 5 bases and J by 1 base; unmatched bases: 5. As DNA, the CDR3 is TGTGCCAGCAGCGCCCGACAGGGGGGGAACACTGAAGCTTTCTTT. The encoded protein is CASSARQGGNTEAFF.

This chain uses TRBV5-4 with TRBJ2-5; 8 nucleotides align to TRBD1. V shed 5 bases and J 5 bases; nucleotides not matched to a gene: 5. In germline, CDR1 is SGHNT, CDR2 YYREEE (reference sequence). This CDR3 contains 13 residues. CDR3 DNA: TGTGCCAGCAGTCGGACAGGGACGGAGACCCAGTACTTC. It codes for CASSRTGTETQYF.

A few counts support this clone. The rearrangement links TRBV28 to TRBJ1-2, with 11 bases identical to TRBD1. V was clipped by 4 bases and J by 4 bases; unmatched bases: 8. This CDR3 has 16 amino acids. The germline gives CDR1 MDHEN, CDR2 SYDVKM. The CDR3 protein is CASSSPGTGGTYGYTF. CDR3 in DNA: TGTGCCAGCAGTTCACCCGGGACAGGGGGAACCTATGGCTACACCTTC.

This chain joins TRBV5-1 and TRBJ2-2; 8 positions match TRBD1. Trimming removed 8 bases from V and 4 bases from J; junction bases left unmatched: 7. The V gene's germline CDR1 is SGHRS and CDR2 YFSETQ. The CDR3 extends over 14 amino acids. The CDR3 DNA is TGCGCCAGTCGTGGACAGGGAGGCACCGGGGAGCTGTTTTTT. It is translated as CASRGQGGTGELFF.

This chain joins TRBV29-1 and TRBJ2-1; TRBD2 matches at 9 bases. CDR1 is SQVTM and CDR2 is ANQGSEA in the germline V gene. This CDR3 has 14 amino acids. With 6 bases clipped from V and 6 bases from J, the junction kept 9 bases outside the gene matches. The CDR3 spells CSVGLGLASNEQFF. The DNA of the CDR3 is TGCAGCGTGGGGCTTGGACTAGCGAGCAATGAGCAGTTCTTC.

V gene TRBV4-1 combines with J gene TRBJ1-1; 7 bases are shared with TRBD1. V was clipped by 0 bases and J by 1 base; unmatched bases: 11. CDR3 length: 18 residues. Germline V gene sequence: CDR1 MGHRA, CDR2 YSYEKL. This chain's CDR3 is CASSQDLTGSPANTEAFF. The CDR3 nucleotides read TGCGCCAGCAGCCAAGACCTGACAGGGAGCCCGGCGAACACTGAAGCTTTCTTT.

The V and J genes are TRBV5-8 and TRBJ2-7; tentatively, D is TRBD1 (5 bases). Germline V gene sequence: CDR1 SGHTS, CDR2 YDEGEE. The CDR3 runs to 14 residues. Between the trimmed V and J ends, which lost 2 bases and 6 bases, there was a span of 15 bases. The chain's CDR3 is CASSFRQSSIEQYV. The CDR3 DNA follows: TGTGCCAGCAGCTTTAGACAGTCGTCGATCGAGCAGTACGTC.

This chain connects TRBV5-8 to TRBJ2-7; 9 bases are a match to TRBD1. CDR3 length: 15 amino acids. With V trimmed by 7 bases and J by 2 bases, 10 bases remained unmatched. The germline gives CDR1 SGHTS, CDR2 YDEGEE. For the CDR3, the DNA is TGTGCCAGCTACTCCGGGACAGGGTGGACCTACGAGCAGTACGTC. Its protein is CASYSGTGWTYEQYV.

The chain's CDR3 is CATADRGSSGANVLTF. CDR3 bases: TGTGCCACCGCGGACAGGGGATCTTCTGGGGCCAACGTCCTGACTTTC. The chain links TRBV19 to TRBJ2-6; 9 bases are a match to TRBD1. The V gene end was trimmed by 10 bases and the J gene end by 1 base; junction bases not matched to a gene: 8. This CDR3 is built from 16 residues. From germline, CDR1 is LNHDA and CDR2 SQIVND (reference sequence). The full variable domain, with the rest looked up from reference TRBV19 and TRBJ2-6, is DGGITQSPKYLFRKEGQNVTLSCEQNLNHDAMYWYRQDPGQGLRLIYYSQIVNDFQKGDIAEGYSVSREKKESFPLTVTSAQKNPTAFYLCATADRGSSGANVLTFGAGSRLTVL.

CDR3 sequence reads: CASSLGRAGESYEQYV. CDR3 nucleotide sequence: TGTGCCAGCAGCTTGGGTCGAGCGGGGGAATCCTACGAGCAGTACGTC. The chain couples TRBV5-6 to TRBJ2-7, with 8 bases aligning to TRBD2. The CDR3 spans 16 residues. After removal of 0 bases from V and 1 base from J, the junction contained 6 bases not matched to a gene. Germline lookup yields CDR1 SGHDT and CDR2 YYEEEE.

This chain uses TRBV7-3 with TRBJ1-1, with D tentatively TRBD1 (5 bases). Germline lookup yields CDR1 SGHTA and CDR2 FQGTGA. The CDR3 runs to 15 residues. The germline V and J ends were trimmed by 2 bases and 1 base, with 11 bases remaining between them. CDR3 amino acids: CASSLYGTANTEAFF. For the CDR3, the DNA is TGTGCCAGCAGCTTATACGGGACGGCGAACACTGAAGCTTTCTTT. The whole variable domain, remainder taken from reference TRBV7-3 and TRBJ1-1, is GAGVSQTPSNKVTEKGKYVELRCDPISGHTALYWYRQSLGQGPEFLIYFQGTGAADDSGLPNDRFFAVRPEGSVSTLKIQRTERGDSAVYLCASSLYGTANTEAFFGQGTRLTVV.

V and J are TRBV6-6 and TRBJ2-5; 9 bases fit TRBD1. J was trimmed by 5 bases and V by 6 bases; bases with no gene match: 4. Germline CDR1 reads MNHNY; CDR2 reads SVGAGI (reference sequence). This CDR3 is 13 amino acids long. The CDR3, as DNA: TGTGCCAGCAGGTGGGACAGGGCCGAGACCCAGTACTTC. This encodes CASRWDRAETQYF.

V and J are TRBV7-2 and TRBJ1-6; D remains ambiguous. The CDR3 consists of 13 residues. The germline V gene has CDR1 SGHTA and CDR2 FQGNSA. Trimming removed 5 bases from V and 9 bases from J, with 11 bases in between. CDR3 DNA: TGTGCCAGCAGCCCAGAACTGAGTTCACCCCTCCACTTT. Its translation is CASSPELSSPLHF.